This entry lists 18 T cell receptor beta chains sequenced from one sample in a study of cytomegalovirus exposure and HLA in healthy donors. Primers included in the PCR were 60 Vbeta and 13 Jbeta primers. Profiled with immunoSEQ multiplex PCR; TCRdb holds only in-frame clones, not every one. The repertoire holds about 160,000 clones, with roughly three quarters as singletons. The specimen sequenced was PBMCs. These receptors all stem from a woman between 40 and 50 years old in good health and CMV-seropositive.

This chain uses TRBV28 with TRBJ1-2; TRBD1 agrees at 7 bases. Germline V gives CDR1 MDHEN, CDR2 SYDVKM. This CDR3 contains 15 residues. V shed 6 bases, J shed 4 bases, and the junction held 11 bases outside the gene matches. The CDR3 coding sequence is TGTGCCAGCAGCCCCAAGGACAGGCTCTCCTATGGCTACACCTTC. Protein product: CASSPKDRLSYGYTF.

This clone was seen only a few times. The chain joins TRBV14 to TRBJ1-1; possibly TRBD1 for D (6 bases). The CDR3 is 17 residues long. The germline V and J ends were trimmed by 2 bases and 0 bases, with 16 bases remaining between them. Germline assignment: CDR1 SGHDN and CDR2 FVKESK. In DNA form, the CDR3 reads TGTGCCAGCAGCCAACGAACCCCCGGGGACATGAACACTGAAGCTTTCTTT. It encodes CASSQRTPGDMNTEAFF.

This clone was seen only a few times. The chain employs TRBV6-5 and TRBJ2-3, with 13 bases identical to TRBD2. Germline-derived CDR1 and CDR2 are MNHEY and SVGAGI. This CDR3 region has 16 residues. Trimming at V came to 4 bases and at J to 1 base, leaving 2 bases not matched to a gene. The CDR3 loop reads CASSSGLAGGTDTQYF. Written as DNA, the CDR3 is TGTGCCAGCAGTTCCGGACTAGCGGGGGGCACAGATACGCAGTATTTT.

This chain links TRBV6-1 with TRBJ2-3; 9 positions match TRBD1. The CDR3 is 16 residues long. Germline V gene sequence: CDR1 MNHNS, CDR2 SASEGT. With V trimmed by 0 bases and J by 6 bases, 7 bases remained unmatched. The CDR3 sequence is CASSEAGTGWTDTQYF. The CDR3 bases are TGTGCCAGCAGTGAAGCCGGGACAGGGTGGACGGATACGCAGTATTTT.

This clone was detected only once. V is TRBV4-1 and J is TRBJ1-2, with D perhaps TRBD1 (5 bases). Per the germline V gene, CDR1 is MGHRA and CDR2 is YSYEKL. This CDR3 is built from 15 residues. With 1 base removed from V and 0 bases from J, the gap between germline ends came to 9 bases. CDR3 nucleotides: TGCGCCAGCAGCCAAGGGACACTGACTAACTATGGCTACACCTTC. As protein: CASSQGTLTNYGYTF.

The sample holds a few counts of this clone. This chain joins TRBV7-3 and TRBJ2-3; possible D gene TRBD1, 5 bases. From germline, CDR1 is SGHTA and CDR2 FQGTGA. CDR3 size: 16 residues. The V and J ends lost 2 bases and 5 bases respectively, with 17 bases between them. As DNA, the CDR3 is TGTGCCAGCAGCTTACCGGGTCAGGGATTGGTAGATACGCAGTATTTT. This sequence encodes CASSLPGQGLVDTQYF.

V gene TRBV4-1 combines with J gene TRBJ1-4; the D gene is possibly TRBD1 (6 bases). Germline CDR1 reads MGHRA; CDR2 reads YSYEKL. The CDR3 is 15 residues long. The V end was cut by 2 bases, the J end by 4 bases, with 11 bases between. Here the CDR3 DNA reads TGCGCCAGCAGCCAACTACAGGGAGTTAATGAAAAACTGTTTTTT. Translation gives CASSQLQGVNEKLFF.

The chain combines TRBV6-5 with TRBJ2-1, with 8 positions matching TRBD2. CDR3 length: 16 residues. The germline gives CDR1 MNHEY, CDR2 SVGAGI. Trimming at V came to 2 bases and at J to 12 bases, leaving 15 bases not matched to a gene. This CDR3 reads CASSYRGGVGADGQFF. CDR3 coding DNA: TGTGCCAGCAGTTACCGGGGGGGGGTGGGCGCTGATGGGCAGTTCTTC.

J is TRBJ2-3 and V is TRBV2; the D gene is possibly TRBD1 (6 bases). This CDR3 comprises 15 residues. V was shortened by 2 bases and J by 6 bases, with 15 bases between the two germline ends. Germline V gives CDR1 SNHLY, CDR2 FYNNEI. The CDR3 reads CASSEWWGLGDTQYF. The CDR3 DNA sequence: TGTGCCAGCAGTGAATGGTGGGGGCTAGGGGATACGCAGTATTTT.

V is TRBV5-1 and J is TRBJ2-7; 7 nucleotides match TRBD1. Germline V CDR1 and CDR2: SGHRS, YFSETQ. V lost 1 base to trimming and J lost 6 bases; unmatched junction nucleotides: 16. CDR3 size: 17 residues. The CDR3 loop is CASSLPGGKDRVGEQYF. The CDR3 nucleotides read TGCGCCAGCAGCTTGCCTGGTGGCAAAGACAGGGTAGGCGAGCAGTACTTC.

The chain recombines TRBV19 with TRBJ1-2, with 10 positions matching TRBD1. The CDR3 length is 15 residues. The J segment lost 7 bases and the V segment lost 5 bases, leaving 10 bases of the junction unmatched. Germline lookup yields CDR1 LNHDA and CDR2 SQIVND (reference sequence). CDR3 bases: TGTGCCAGTAGTGTAGGGACAGGGGCAGTAGGTGGCTACACCTTC. This encodes CASSVGTGAVGGYTF.

V gene TRBV18 combines with J gene TRBJ1-1; D not certain. This CDR3 is built from 13 residues. V lost 3 bases, J lost 5 bases, and 10 bases lay in between. Germline lookup yields CDR1 KGHSH and CDR2 LQKENI. Written as DNA, the CDR3 is TGTGCCAGCTCACCGAGTCCGGGGACTGAAGCTTTCTTT. It encodes CASSPSPGTEAFF.

The chain is built from TRBV6-1 and TRBJ2-3; TRBD1 aligns across 7 bases. CDR3 length equals 14 residues. Germline trimming cut 6 bases from V and 7 bases from J; bases unmatched to any gene: 10. From germline, CDR1 is MNHNS and CDR2 SASEGT. CDR3 in amino acids: CASREQGDRNTQYF. The DNA for the CDR3 is TGTGCCAGCAGAGAGCAGGGGGATAGAAATACGCAGTATTTT.

J is TRBJ2-7 and V is TRBV7-2, with D unclear. The CDR3 consists of 15 residues. CDR1 is SGHTA and CDR2 is FQGNSA in the germline V gene. V was cut by 1 base and J by 9 bases, with 19 bases left in between. The CDR3: CASSLDPPLASGQYF. CDR3 in DNA: TGTGCCAGCAGCTTAGATCCCCCACTGGCGTCGGGGCAGTACTTC.

The rearrangement joins TRBV30 to TRBJ1-5; D may be TRBD1 (5 bases). CDR3 length: 13 residues. V lost 5 bases and J 4 bases, leaving 12 bases between the germline ends. CDR1 and CDR2 from the germline V gene are GTSNPN and SVGIG (reference sequence). The CDR3 DNA reads TGTGCCTGGGGGTCCGGGGGAAATCAGCCCCAGCATTTT. Translating gives CAWGSGGNQPQHF.

The chain is built from TRBV9 and TRBJ2-2, with a weak D call TRBD2 (5 bases). CDR3 length: 12 residues. The V end was cut by 9 bases, the J end by 0 bases, with 6 bases between. Germline loops: CDR1 SGDLS, CDR2 YYNGEE. The CDR3, as DNA: TGTGCCACCGGGACGAACACCGGGGAGCTGTTTTTT. It encodes CATGTNTGELFF.

This chain uses TRBV15 with TRBJ2-3; 10 bases map to TRBD2. This CDR3 has 16 residues. Germline trimming cut 5 bases from V and 0 bases from J; bases unmatched to any gene: 5. CDR1 LNHNV and CDR2 YYDKDF come from the germline V gene (reference sequence). In DNA form, the CDR3 reads TGTGCCACCAGCTTCTGGACTAGCGGAAGCACAGATACGCAGTATTTT. Translated, it gives CATSFWTSGSTDTQYF.

This chain uses TRBV7-9 with TRBJ2-3; 9 nucleotides agree with TRBD1. Germline V gives CDR1 SEHNR, CDR2 FQNEAQ (reference sequence). The CDR3 is 17 residues long. J was trimmed by 1 base and V by 6 bases; bases with no gene match: 11. CDR3 loop: CASRPHHRGQGTDTQYF. As DNA, the CDR3 is TGTGCCAGCAGACCACACCACAGGGGGCAAGGCACAGATACGCAGTATTTT.